This TCR beta chain was retrieved from a study of CD8+CD57+ T cells in acquired aplastic anemia (dated by TCRdb to 2016 to 2019). The study in broad terms: DNA extracted from sorted CD4+ and CD8+ cells had a mean of approximately 3 ug, with a range of roughly 0.19 to 27.4 ug. Mean read counts for healthy donor samples were roughly 10 million for CD4+ cells and some 12 million for CD8+ cells. The full study reports these points: Between patients and healthy controls, no significant difference in CD8+ Simpson's diversity was found (P=0.060). About 30 CD8+ CDR3 sequences were found to be shared between patients and controls, but these sequences appeared to be highly expressed in patients and within the immunodominant clones of the patients.

The germline V gene supplies CDR1 SNHLY and CDR2 FYNNEI. Trimming costs V 6 bases and J 4 bases, and their ends lie 10 bases apart. The CDR3 spans 13 residues, from the cysteine through the phenylalanine. Only the CDR3 part of the read is kept: 39 bases, read in frame from the first base. The table lists this clonotype with a few counts. Its cognate antigen has yet to be identified. No base quality values were provided; no much bigger clone lies one nucleotide off. Genomic DNA served as template for TCR beta VDJ combination and CDR3 sequence profiling. TCR repertoire sequencing was run on an Illumina HiSeq 2000. In the original analysis: Repertoire assessment relied on Simpson's diversity index, CDR3 size and DJ length profiles, and TRBV/TRBJ rearrangement plots. Whichever DNA sequence was most abundant in the deep sequencing data was defined as the immunodominant clone. CDR3 amino acid sequences were screened for sharing across subjects and compared with published repertoires and the VDJdb database. Using fastp at Q25 and MiXCR, TCRdb reprocessed the public reads and kept productive beta chains. Rows matching on CDR3 protein sequence are summarized as one entry with the most common DNA and genes. The authors' filters were not applied to this entry. This sample is represented by hundreds of thousands of distinct CDR3 sequences; around 68% of them were singletons. The ten largest clones represent 3.5% to 4.5% of the sample.

TCR repertoires of sorted CD4+ and CD8+ blood T cells from severe aplastic anemia patients and healthy subjects were deep-sequenced in the study. Ficoll-Paque density gradient centrifugation was used to isolate peripheral blood mononuclear cells. CD4+ and CD8+ T cells were sorted by FACS or magnetic beads before DNA extraction. Sequences were obtained from sorted CD4+, CD8+, or CD8+CD57+ T cells (not recorded which) from PBMCs. The receptor's source is a human donor in good health, serving as a control. This chain joins TRBV2 to TRBJ2-1, and TRBD2 may be the D gene, going by 6 matching bases. The CDR3 reads CASSLEGYNEQFF. The DNA sequence is given as TGTGCCAGCAGCTTGGAGGGGTACAATGAGCAGTTCTTC.